This TCR beta chain was identified in a study of blood T cell repertoires in COVID-19. Across the study: Spain, Italy and the United States supplied samples that represented acute and convalescent COVID-19.

As originally analysed: Counts of nucleated cells, estimated from reference gene primer amplification, were obtained. TCRdb keeps only in-frame clones here, not all; method: immunoSEQ multiplex PCR. That table gives V, J and clone size, and the DNA gave D and trimming. The sample holds tens of thousands of clones, more than 80% seen once. The V and J ends lost 4 bases and 5 bases respectively, with 7 bases between them. The germline V gene has CDR1 GTSNPN and CDR2 SVGIG (reference sequence). The CDR3 covers 11 residues. The clonotype comes from a woman at least 80 years old with acute or convalescent COVID-19. The V and J genes are TRBV30 and TRBJ2-3; D perhaps matches TRBD2 (5 bases). Sample: peripheral blood. The CDR3 sequence is CAWTSRDTQYF. The CDR3, as DNA: TGTGCCTGGACTAGCCGAGATACGCAGTATTTT.